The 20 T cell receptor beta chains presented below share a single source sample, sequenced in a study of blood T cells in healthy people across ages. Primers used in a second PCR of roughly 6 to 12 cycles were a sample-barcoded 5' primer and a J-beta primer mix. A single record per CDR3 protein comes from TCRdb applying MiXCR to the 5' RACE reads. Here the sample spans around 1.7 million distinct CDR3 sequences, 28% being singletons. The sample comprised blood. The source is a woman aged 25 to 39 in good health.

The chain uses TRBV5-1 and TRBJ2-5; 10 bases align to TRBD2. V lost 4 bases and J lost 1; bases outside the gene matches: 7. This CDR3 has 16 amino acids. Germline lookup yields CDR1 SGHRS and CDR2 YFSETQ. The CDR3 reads CASSPGTSATQETQYF. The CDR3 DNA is TGCGCCAGCAGCCCCGGGACTAGCGCAACCCAAGAGACCCAGTACTTC.

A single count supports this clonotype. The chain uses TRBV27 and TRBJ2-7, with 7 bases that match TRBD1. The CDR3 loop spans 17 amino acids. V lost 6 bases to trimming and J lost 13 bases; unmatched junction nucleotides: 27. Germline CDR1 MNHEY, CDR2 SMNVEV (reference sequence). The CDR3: CASSYYDRTGFIETHYF. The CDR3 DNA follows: TGTGCCAGCAGCTACTACGATAGGACAGGTTTCATAGAGACCCATTACTTC.

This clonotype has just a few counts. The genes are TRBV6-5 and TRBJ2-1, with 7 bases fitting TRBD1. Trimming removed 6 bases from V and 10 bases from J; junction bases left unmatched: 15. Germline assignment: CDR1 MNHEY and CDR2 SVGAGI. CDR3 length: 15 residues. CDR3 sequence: CASRSSDREPYEQFF. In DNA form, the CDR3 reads TGTGCCAGCAGATCTTCAGACAGGGAACCCTACGAGCAGTTCTTC.

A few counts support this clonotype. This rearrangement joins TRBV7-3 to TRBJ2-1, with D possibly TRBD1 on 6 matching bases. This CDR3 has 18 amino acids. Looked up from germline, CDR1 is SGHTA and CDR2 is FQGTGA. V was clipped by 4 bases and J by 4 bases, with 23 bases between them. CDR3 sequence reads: CASSSIYRESTSYNEQFF. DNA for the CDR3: TGTGCCAGCAGCTCGATTTACAGGGAGTCAACCTCATACAATGAGCAGTTCTTC.

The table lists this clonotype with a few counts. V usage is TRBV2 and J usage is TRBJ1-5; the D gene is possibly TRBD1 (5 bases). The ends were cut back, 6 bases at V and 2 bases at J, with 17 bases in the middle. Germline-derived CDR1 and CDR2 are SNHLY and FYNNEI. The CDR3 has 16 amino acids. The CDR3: CASSAETGLGNQPQHF. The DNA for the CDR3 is TGTGCCAGCAGCGCGGAGACGGGACTGGGCAATCAGCCCCAGCATTTT.

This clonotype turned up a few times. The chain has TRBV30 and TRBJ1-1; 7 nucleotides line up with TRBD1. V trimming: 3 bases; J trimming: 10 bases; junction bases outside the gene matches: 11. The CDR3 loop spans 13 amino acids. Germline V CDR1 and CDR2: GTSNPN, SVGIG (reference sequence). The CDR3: CAWSARTGAGAFF. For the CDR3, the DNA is TGTGCCTGGAGCGCCCGGACAGGAGCTGGAGCTTTCTTT.

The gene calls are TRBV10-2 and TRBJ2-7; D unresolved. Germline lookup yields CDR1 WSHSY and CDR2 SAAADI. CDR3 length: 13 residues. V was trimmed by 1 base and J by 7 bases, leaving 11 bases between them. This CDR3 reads CASSEYVADEQYF. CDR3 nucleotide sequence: TGCGCCAGCAGTGAGTATGTAGCTGATGAGCAGTACTTC.

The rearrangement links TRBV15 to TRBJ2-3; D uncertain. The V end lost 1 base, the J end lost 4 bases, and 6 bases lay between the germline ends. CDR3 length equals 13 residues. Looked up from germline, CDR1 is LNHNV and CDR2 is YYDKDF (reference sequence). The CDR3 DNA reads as TGTGCCACCAGCAGAGCACCACCAGATACGCAGTATTTT. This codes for CATSRAPPDTQYF.

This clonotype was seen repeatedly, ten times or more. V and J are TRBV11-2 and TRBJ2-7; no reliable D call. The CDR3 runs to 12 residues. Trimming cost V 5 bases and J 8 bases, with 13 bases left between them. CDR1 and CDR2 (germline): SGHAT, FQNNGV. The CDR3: CASSDRLLKQYF. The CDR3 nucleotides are TGTGCCAGCAGCGACCGTCTTCTAAAGCAGTACTTC.

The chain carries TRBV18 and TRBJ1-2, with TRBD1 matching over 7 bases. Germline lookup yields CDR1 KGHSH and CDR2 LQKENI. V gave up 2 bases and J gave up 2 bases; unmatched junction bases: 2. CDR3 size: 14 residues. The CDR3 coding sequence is TGTGCCAGCTCACCAGAGACAGGGAACTATGGCTACACCTTC. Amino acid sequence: CASSPETGNYGYTF.

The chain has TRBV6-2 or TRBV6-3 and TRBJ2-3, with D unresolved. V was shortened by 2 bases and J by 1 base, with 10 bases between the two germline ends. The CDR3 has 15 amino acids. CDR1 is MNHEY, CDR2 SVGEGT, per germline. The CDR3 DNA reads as TGTGCCAGCAGTTACATGGACGGACGCACAGATACGCAGTATTTT. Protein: CASSYMDGRTDTQYF.

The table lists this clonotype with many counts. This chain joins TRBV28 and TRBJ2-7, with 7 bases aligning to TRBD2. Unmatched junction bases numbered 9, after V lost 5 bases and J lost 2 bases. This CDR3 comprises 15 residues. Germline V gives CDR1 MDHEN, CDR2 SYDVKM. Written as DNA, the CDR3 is TGTGCCAGCAGTCGGGACTATGCCTTCCCCTACGAGCAGTACTTC. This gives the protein CASSRDYAFPYEQYF. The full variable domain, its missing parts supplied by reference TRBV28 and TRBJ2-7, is DVKVTQSSRYLVKRTGEKVFLECVQDMDHENMFWYRQDPGLGLRLIYFSYDVKMKEKGDIPEGYSVSREKKERFSLILESASTNQTSMYLCASSRDYAFPYEQYFGPGTRLTVT.

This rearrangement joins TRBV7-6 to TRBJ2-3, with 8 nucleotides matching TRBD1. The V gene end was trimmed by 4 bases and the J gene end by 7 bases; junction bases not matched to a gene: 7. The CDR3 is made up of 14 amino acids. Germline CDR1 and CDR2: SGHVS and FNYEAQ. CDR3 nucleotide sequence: TGTGCCAGCAGCTCAGGACAGGGAATAAATACGCAGTATTTT. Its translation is CASSSGQGINTQYF. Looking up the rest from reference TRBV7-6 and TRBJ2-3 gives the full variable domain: GAGVSQSPRYKVTKRGQDVALRCDPISGHVSLYWYRQALGQGPEFLTYFNYEAQQDKSGLPNDRFSAERPEGSISTLTIQRTEQRDSAMYRCASSSGQGINTQYFGPGTRLTVL.

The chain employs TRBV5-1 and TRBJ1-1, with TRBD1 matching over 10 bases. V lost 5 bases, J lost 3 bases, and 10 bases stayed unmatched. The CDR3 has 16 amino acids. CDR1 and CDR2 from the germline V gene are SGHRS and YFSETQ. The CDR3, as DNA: TGCGCCAGCAGACCCGACAGGGGGCAGGTGGACACTGAAGCTTTCTTT. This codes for CASRPDRGQVDTEAFF. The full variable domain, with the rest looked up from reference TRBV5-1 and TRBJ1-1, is KAGVTQTPRYLIKTRGQQVTLSCSPISGHRSVSWYQQTPGQGLQFLFEYFSETQRNKGNFPGRFSGRQFSNSRSEMNVSTLELGDSALYLCASRPDRGQVDTEAFFGQGTRLTVV.

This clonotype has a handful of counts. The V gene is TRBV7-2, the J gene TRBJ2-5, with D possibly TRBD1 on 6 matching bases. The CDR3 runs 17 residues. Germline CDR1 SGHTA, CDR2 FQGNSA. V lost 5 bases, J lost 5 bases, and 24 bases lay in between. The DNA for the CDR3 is TGTGCCAGCAGCCCAAGGGCAGGGGCCGGCGGAGCCGAGACCCAGTACTTC. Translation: CASSPRAGAGGAETQYF.

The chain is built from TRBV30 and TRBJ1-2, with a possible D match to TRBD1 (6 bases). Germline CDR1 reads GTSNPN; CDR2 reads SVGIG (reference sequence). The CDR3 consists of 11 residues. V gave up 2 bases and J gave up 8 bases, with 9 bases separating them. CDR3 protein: CAWSRTEGYTF. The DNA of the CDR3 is TGTGCCTGGAGTCGGACAGAAGGCTACACCTTC.

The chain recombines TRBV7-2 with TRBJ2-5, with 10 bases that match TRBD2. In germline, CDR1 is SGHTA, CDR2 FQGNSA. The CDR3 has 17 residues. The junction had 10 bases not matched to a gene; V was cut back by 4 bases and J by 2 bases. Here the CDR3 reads CASSSSGSGGPQETQYF. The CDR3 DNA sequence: TGTGCCAGCAGCTCATCGGGTAGCGGGGGGCCACAAGAGACCCAGTACTTC.

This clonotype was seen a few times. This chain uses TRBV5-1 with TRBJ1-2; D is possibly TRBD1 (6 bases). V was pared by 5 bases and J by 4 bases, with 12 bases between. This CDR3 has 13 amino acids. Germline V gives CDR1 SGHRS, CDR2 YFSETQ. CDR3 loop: CASRTDSVYGYTF. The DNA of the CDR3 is TGCGCCAGCAGAACGGACAGTGTCTATGGCTACACCTTC.

The CDR3 nucleotides are TGTGCCAGCAGTTACTCCCCCTTAGCGGGAGCCGGTAATGAGCAGTTCTTC. Amino acid sequence: CASSYSPLAGAGNEQFF. The gene calls are TRBV6-2 or TRBV6-3 and TRBJ2-1, with 9 bases that match TRBD2. With V trimmed by 0 bases and J by 7 bases, 10 bases remained unmatched. Looked up from germline, CDR1 is MNHEY and CDR2 is SVGEGT. The CDR3 has 17 residues.

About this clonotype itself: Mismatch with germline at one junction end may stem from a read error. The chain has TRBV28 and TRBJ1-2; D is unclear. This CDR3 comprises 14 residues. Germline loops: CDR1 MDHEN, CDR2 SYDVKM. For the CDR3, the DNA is TGTGCCAGCGCCTCTCCCCGGGGTCGGTATGGCTGCACCTTC. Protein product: CASASPRGRYGCTF.